A single sample gave rise to the 13 T cell receptor beta chains below, sequenced in a study of cytomegalovirus exposure and HLA in healthy donors. PCR amplification relied on 60 Vbeta primers (plus 13 Jbeta primers). This table comes from immunoSEQ multiplex PCR, and its TCRdb copy is limited to in-frame clones, with some not included. In the table there are about 67,000 clones, 65% to 70% of which are singletons. Sequenced material: PBMCs. Receptors originate from a woman aged 25 to 39 in good health and CMV-seronegative.

This clone appeared many times. The rearrangement uses TRBV6-5 and TRBJ2-3; D is possibly TRBD2 (6 bases). This CDR3 comprises 12 residues. CDR1 MNHEY and CDR2 SVGAGI come from the germline V gene. V lost 6 bases, J lost 6 bases, and 10 bases lay in between. The CDR3 protein is CASRDREDTQYF. CDR3 bases: TGTGCCAGCAGAGACCGGGAGGATACGCAGTATTTT.

This clone was seen only a few times. This chain connects TRBV6-6 to TRBJ1-6; 8 bases match TRBD1. The V and J ends lost 6 bases and 7 bases, in that order; junction bases with no gene match: 11. Germline CDR1 MNHNY, CDR2 SVGAGI (reference sequence). The CDR3 consists of 16 residues. CDR3 in DNA: TGTGCCAGCAGCCGCAGACAGGGGCTGGAGAATTCACCCCTCCACTTT. Translation: CASSRRQGLENSPLHF.

The chain employs TRBV7-7 and TRBJ2-7, with TRBD1 as a possible D gene (6 bases). The CDR3 spans 13 residues. V shed 3 bases and J shed 9 bases, with 15 bases lying between them. Germline V CDR1 and CDR2: SSHAT, FNYEAQ (reference sequence). CDR3 residues: CASSFGQGTLQYF. The CDR3 DNA reads as TGTGCCAGCAGCTTTGGGCAGGGGACCCTGCAGTACTTC.

A remark on this clone: Because the CDR3 is missing its conserved closing phenylalanine or tryptophan, this is likely a read error. The chain uses TRBV19 and TRBJ1-2; 7 bases match TRBD1. The J segment lost 3 bases and the V segment lost 5 bases, leaving 9 bases of the junction unmatched. The CDR3 spans 15 residues. The germline CDR1 and CDR2 sequences are LNHDA and SQIVND (reference sequence). CDR3 sequence: CASSLRRTGDYGYTL. The CDR3, as DNA: TGTGCCAGTAGTCTCCGTAGGACAGGCGACTATGGCTACACCCTC.

The CDR3 here is CASSISGRGTTYEQYF. The CDR3 nucleotides are TGTGCCAGTAGTATTAGTGGACGGGGAACAACCTACGAGCAGTACTTC. The chain links TRBV19 to TRBJ2-7; tentative D call: TRBD2 (5 bases). The CDR3 extends over 16 amino acids. The germline CDR1 and CDR2 sequences are LNHDA and SQIVND (reference sequence). V lost 3 bases and J 2 bases, leaving 17 bases between the germline ends.

The rearrangement joins TRBV27 to TRBJ2-6, with a possible D match to TRBD1 (6 bases). Trimming removed 8 bases at V and 3 bases at J, with 14 bases between. Germline-derived CDR1 and CDR2 are MNHEY and SMNVEV (reference sequence). The CDR3 covers 15 residues. CDR3 region: CASVSGVYGANVLTF. CDR3 coding DNA: TGTGCCAGCGTTTCAGGGGTGTATGGGGCCAACGTCCTGACTTTC.

This rearrangement joins TRBV7-2 to TRBJ2-5, with 7 bases identical to TRBD2. The CDR3 loop spans 14 amino acids. V lost 0 bases, J lost 3 bases, and 1 base stayed unmatched. The germline CDR1 and CDR2 sequences are SGHTA and FQGNSA. This CDR3 reads CASSLAAGEETQYF. In DNA, the CDR3 is TGTGCCAGCAGCTTAGCGGCGGGGGAAGAGACCCAGTACTTC.

Worth noting for this clone: Other DNA variants within this sample encode the same CDR3. The rearrangement uses TRBV6-1 and TRBJ1-2; a weak D match, TRBD1 (5 bases). The CDR3 runs 17 residues. Germline CDR1 reads MNHNS; CDR2 reads SASEGT. The germline V and J ends were trimmed by 0 bases and 4 bases, with 18 bases remaining between them. The CDR3 DNA follows: TGTGCCAGCAGTGAAGCGGTTGGGGCTACAGGCCTCTATGGCTACACCTTC. Its translation is CASSEAVGATGLYGYTF.

The chain has TRBV29-1 and TRBJ1-2, with D possibly being TRBD1 (6 bases). The ends were cut back, 4 bases at V and 4 bases at J, with 13 bases in the middle. Per the germline V gene, CDR1 is SQVTM and CDR2 is ANQGSEA. The CDR3 runs 13 residues. The CDR3 region has the DNA TGCAGCGTTGTGGACAGAAGAACCTATGGCTACACCTTC. It is translated as CSVVDRRTYGYTF.

V gene TRBV21-1 combines with J gene TRBJ2-7; the tabulated D call, TRBD1, remains unverified against the DNA. TRBV21-1 is labeled a pseudogene. This CDR3 region has 15 residues. Here the CDR3 DNA reads TGTGCCAGCAGCATTACGGGACAGCGAACCTACGAGCAGTACTTC. Its protein product is CASSITGQRTYEQYF.

The chain employs TRBV7-9 and TRBJ1-1, with 10 bases that match TRBD1. Germline V gives CDR1 SEHNR, CDR2 FQNEAQ (reference sequence). V shed 3 bases and J 0 bases; nucleotides not matched to a gene: 4. The CDR3 consists of 16 residues. CDR3 in DNA: TGTGCCAGCAGCTTTGGGACAGGGGCCCTGAACACTGAAGCTTTCTTT. Protein product: CASSFGTGALNTEAFF.

The rearrangement links TRBV7-9 to TRBJ2-3; the D gene is possibly TRBD1 (5 bases). V was trimmed by 2 bases and J by 2 bases, leaving 11 bases between them. This CDR3 spans 15 amino acids. Per germline, CDR1 SEHNR and CDR2 FQNEAQ (reference sequence). CDR3 in amino acids: CASSLNLGLTDTQYF. The CDR3, as DNA: TGTGCCAGCAGCTTAAATCTGGGGCTCACAGATACGCAGTATTTT.

The chain has TRBV18 and TRBJ2-1, with TRBD1 identical over 10 bases. The CDR3 is made up of 14 amino acids. Germline lookup yields CDR1 KGHSH and CDR2 LQKENI. The J segment lost 7 bases and the V segment lost 2 bases, leaving 2 bases of the junction unmatched. As DNA, the CDR3 is TGTGCCAGCTCACCATTGGACAGGGGGAATGAGCAGTTCTTC. Encoded protein: CASSPLDRGNEQFF.